This T cell receptor beta chain was recorded in a study of human CD8 memory T cell subsets. Notes on the study in general: It was only the T cell receptor beta chains that the study sequenced. Among the subsets, Chao1 estimates suggested that stem-like memory T cells were more diverse than precursor exhausted T cells.

The CDR3 spans 15 residues. Germline loops: CDR1 SGHNT, CDR2 YYREEE (reference sequence). Between the trimmed V and J ends, which lost 0 bases and 3 bases, there was a span of 13 bases. The TCR beta sequencing libraries came from UMI-labeled 5' RACE. Each CDR3 protein gets one entry after TCRdb re-called the 5' RACE reads with MiXCR. The table lists some 7,400 distinct CDR3 sequences, around 4.2% of them singletons. Healthy donors supplied buffy coats, and the PBMC came from them. Details on this clonotype: Its cognate antigen is unknown.

This TCR was sampled from a human donor in good health. Sequenced: CD8+ T cells from PBMCs. The V and J genes are TRBV5-4 and TRBJ2-7; D might be TRBD1 or TRBD2, each matching 6 bases. CDR3: CASSLALGGRYEQYF. As DNA, the CDR3 is TGTGCCAGCAGCTTGGCCCTCGGGGGCCGCTACGAGCAGTACTTC.